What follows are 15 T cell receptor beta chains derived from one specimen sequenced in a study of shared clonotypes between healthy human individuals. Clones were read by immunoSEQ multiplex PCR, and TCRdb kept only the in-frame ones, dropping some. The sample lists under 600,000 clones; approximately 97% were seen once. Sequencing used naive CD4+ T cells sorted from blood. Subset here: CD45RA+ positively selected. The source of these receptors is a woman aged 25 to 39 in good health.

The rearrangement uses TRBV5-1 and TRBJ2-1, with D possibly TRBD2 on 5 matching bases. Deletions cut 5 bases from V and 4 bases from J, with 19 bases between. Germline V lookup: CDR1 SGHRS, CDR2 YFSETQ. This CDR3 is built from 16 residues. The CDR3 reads CASRVGSGSLYNEQFF. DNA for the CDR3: TGCGCCAGCAGGGTGGGGAGCGGTTCATTGTACAATGAGCAGTTCTTC. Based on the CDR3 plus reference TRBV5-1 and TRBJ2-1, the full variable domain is KAGVTQTPRYLIKTRGQQVTLSCSPISGHRSVSWYQQTPGQGLQFLFEYFSETQRNKGNFPGRFSGRQFSNSRSEMNVSTLELGDSALYLCASRVGSGSLYNEQFFGPGTRLTVL.

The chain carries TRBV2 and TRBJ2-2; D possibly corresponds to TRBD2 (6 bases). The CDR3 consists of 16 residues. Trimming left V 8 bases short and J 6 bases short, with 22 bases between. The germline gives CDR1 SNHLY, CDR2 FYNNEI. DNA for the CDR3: TGTGCCAGCCGAGGCGGGGACTCCCTGGATCCCGGGGAGCTGTTTTTT. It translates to CASRGGDSLDPGELFF.

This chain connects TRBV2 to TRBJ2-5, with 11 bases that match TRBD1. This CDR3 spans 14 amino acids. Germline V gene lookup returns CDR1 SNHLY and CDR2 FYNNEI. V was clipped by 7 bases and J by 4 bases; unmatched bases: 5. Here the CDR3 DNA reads TGTGCCAGCAACTGGGACAGGGGGAGAGAGACCCAGTACTTC. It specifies CASNWDRGRETQYF.

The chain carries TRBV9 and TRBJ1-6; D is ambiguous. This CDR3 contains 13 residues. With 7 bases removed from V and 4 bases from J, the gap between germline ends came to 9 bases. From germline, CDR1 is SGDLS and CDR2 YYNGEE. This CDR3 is CASSSLYNSPLHF. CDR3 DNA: TGTGCCAGCTCCAGTCTTTATAATTCACCCCTCCACTTT.

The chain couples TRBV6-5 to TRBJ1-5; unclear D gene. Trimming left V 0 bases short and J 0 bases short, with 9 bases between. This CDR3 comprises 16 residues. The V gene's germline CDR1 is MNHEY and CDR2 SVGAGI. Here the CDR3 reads CASSYSSEYSNQPQHF. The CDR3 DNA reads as TGTGCCAGCAGTTACTCGTCAGAATATAGCAATCAGCCCCAGCATTTT.

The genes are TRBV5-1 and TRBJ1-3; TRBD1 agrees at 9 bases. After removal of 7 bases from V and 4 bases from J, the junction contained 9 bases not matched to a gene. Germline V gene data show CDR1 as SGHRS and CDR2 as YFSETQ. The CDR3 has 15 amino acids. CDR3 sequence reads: CASRQQGAAGNTIYF. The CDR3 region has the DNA TGCGCCAGCCGACAACAGGGGGCGGCCGGAAACACCATATATTTT.

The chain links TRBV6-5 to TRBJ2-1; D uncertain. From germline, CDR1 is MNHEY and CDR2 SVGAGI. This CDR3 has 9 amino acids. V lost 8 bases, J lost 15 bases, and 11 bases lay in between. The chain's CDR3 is CASLLAPFF. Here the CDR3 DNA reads TGTGCCAGCTTGTTAGCCCCGTTCTTC.

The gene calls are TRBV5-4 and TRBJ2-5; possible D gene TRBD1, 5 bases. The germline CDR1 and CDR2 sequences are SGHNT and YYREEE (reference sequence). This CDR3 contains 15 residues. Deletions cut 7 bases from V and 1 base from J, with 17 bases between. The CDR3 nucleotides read TGTGCCAGCTCAACCCCACAGGTGCCCCAAGAGACCCAGTACTTC. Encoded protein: CASSTPQVPQETQYF.

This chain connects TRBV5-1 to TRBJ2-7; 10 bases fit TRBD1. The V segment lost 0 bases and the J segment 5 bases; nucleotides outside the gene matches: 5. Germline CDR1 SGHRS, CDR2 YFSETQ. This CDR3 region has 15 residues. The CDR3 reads CASSLVGTGVDEQYF. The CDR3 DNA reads TGCGCCAGCAGCTTGGTTGGGACAGGGGTAGACGAGCAGTACTTC.

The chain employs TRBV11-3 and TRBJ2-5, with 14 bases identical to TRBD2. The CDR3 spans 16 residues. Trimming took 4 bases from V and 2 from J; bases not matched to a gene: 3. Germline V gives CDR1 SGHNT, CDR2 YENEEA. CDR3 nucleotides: TGTGCCAGCAGCTCCGGACTAGCGGGAGGTCAAGAGACCCAGTACTTC. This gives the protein CASSSGLAGGQETQYF.

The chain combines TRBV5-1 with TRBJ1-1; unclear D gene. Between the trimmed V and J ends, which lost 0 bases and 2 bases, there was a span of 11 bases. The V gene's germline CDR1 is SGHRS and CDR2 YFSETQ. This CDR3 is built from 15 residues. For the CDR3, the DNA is TGCGCCAGCAGCTTGGTGTCCTTTTTTAACACTGAAGCTTTCTTT. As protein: CASSLVSFFNTEAFF.

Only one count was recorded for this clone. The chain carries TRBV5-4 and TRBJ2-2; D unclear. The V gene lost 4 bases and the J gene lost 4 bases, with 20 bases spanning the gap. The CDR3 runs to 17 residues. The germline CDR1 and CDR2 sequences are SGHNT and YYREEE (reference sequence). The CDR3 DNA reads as TGTGCCAGCAGCCGCGCCCTTGACGGAGACCTCACCGGGGAGCTGTTTTTT. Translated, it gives CASSRALDGDLTGELFF.

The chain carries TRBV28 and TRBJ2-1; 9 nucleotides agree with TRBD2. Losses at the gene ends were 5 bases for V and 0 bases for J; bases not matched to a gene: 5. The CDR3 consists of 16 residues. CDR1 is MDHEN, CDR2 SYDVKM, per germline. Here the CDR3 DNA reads TGTGCCAGCAGTACTAGCGGGTGGAGCTCCTACAATGAGCAGTTCTTC. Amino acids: CASSTSGWSSYNEQFF.

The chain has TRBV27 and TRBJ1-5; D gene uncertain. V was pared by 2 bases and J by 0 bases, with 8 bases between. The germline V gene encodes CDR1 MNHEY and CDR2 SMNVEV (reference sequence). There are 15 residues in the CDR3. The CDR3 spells CASSLGFFSNQPQHF. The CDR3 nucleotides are TGTGCCAGCAGTTTAGGGTTTTTTAGCAATCAGCCCCAGCATTTT.

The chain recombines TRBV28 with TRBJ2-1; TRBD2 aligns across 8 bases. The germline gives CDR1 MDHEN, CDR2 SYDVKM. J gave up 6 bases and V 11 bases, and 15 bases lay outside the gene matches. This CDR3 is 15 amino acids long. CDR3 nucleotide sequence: TGTGCCGCCCAGATAGGCGGGAGGTCTAGCAATGAGCAGTTCTTC. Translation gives CAAQIGGRSSNEQFF.